Each of the 2 T cell receptor beta chains below was sequenced from the same sample in a study of T cells in localized non-small cell lung cancer. Sequencing was performed with immunoSEQ multiplex PCR; in TCRdb, only in-frame clones are kept and a portion is missing. The profile shows 30,000 to 40,000 clones, 70% to 90% of them singletons. The sample in question was peripheral blood, obtained before any cancer treatment. The receptors were gathered from a man aged 40 to 70 with stage I lung adenocarcinoma.

This clone was seen a handful of times. The gene calls are TRBV7-3 and TRBJ2-1; weak D call: TRBD2 (6 bases). V dropped 6 bases and J dropped 15 bases, with 21 bases sitting between them. CDR3 length equals 13 residues. Germline V gives CDR1 SGHTA, CDR2 FQGTGA. The CDR3 DNA sequence: TGTGCCAGCAGTCTTGGACGGGGGTTGAGACGGTTCTTC. Protein product: CASSLGRGLRRFF.

The chain carries TRBV5-6 and TRBJ2-6; the D gene is possibly TRBD1 (6 bases). The V and J ends lost 10 bases and 0 bases respectively, with 11 bases between them. The CDR3 runs 14 residues. The germline gives CDR1 SGHDT, CDR2 YYEEEE. CDR3 nucleotide sequence: TGTGCCGGCGGACAGTACTCTGGGGCCAACGTCCTGACTTTC. Translation gives CAGGQYSGANVLTF. Based on the CDR3 plus reference TRBV5-6 and TRBJ2-6, the full variable domain is DAGVTQSPTHLIKTRGQQVTLRCSPKSGHDTVSWYQQALGQGPQFIFQYYEEEERQRGNFPDRFSGHQFPNYSSELNVNALLLGDSALYLCAGGQYSGANVLTFGAGSRLTVL.